The 30 T cell receptor beta chains below were found in one sample sequenced in a study of blood T cell repertoires in COVID-19. Assay used: immunoSEQ multiplex PCR; TCRdb lists only in-frame clones, some missing. The sample contains 200,000 to 250,000 clones, about 85% of which appear only once. The sequenced sample was peripheral blood. All receptors derive from a woman at least 80 years old with active or convalescent COVID-19.

The V and J genes are TRBV6-5 and TRBJ2-2; 11 bases align to TRBD2. The germline CDR1 and CDR2 sequences are MNHEY and SVGAGI. With V trimmed by 6 bases and J by 6 bases, 3 bases remained unmatched. The CDR3 totals 14 residues. The CDR3 loop is CASRIAGGPGELFF. Here the CDR3 DNA reads TGTGCCAGCAGGATAGCGGGGGGGCCCGGGGAGCTGTTTTTT.

V usage is TRBV9 and J usage is TRBJ1-5; possibly TRBD1 for D (5 bases). From germline, CDR1 is SGDLS and CDR2 YYNGEE. Trimming shortened V by 0 bases and J by 1 base, and 5 bases separated the two germline ends. CDR3 size: 14 residues. CDR3 amino acids: CASSVEGSNQPQHF. In DNA, the CDR3 is TGTGCCAGCAGCGTAGAGGGGAGCAATCAGCCCCAGCATTTT.

The rearrangement links TRBV11-2 to TRBJ2-1, with 8 bases lining up with TRBD1. Germline V lookup: CDR1 SGHAT, CDR2 FQNNGV. The CDR3 is 15 residues long. J gave up 8 bases and V 5 bases, and 11 bases lay outside the gene matches. CDR3 sequence reads: CASSPGDRTGDEQFF. The CDR3 bases are TGTGCCAGCAGCCCAGGGGACAGGACGGGGGATGAGCAGTTCTTC.

The V gene is TRBV7-9, the J gene TRBJ2-5; the D gene is possibly TRBD1 (6 bases). V dropped 2 bases and J dropped 5 bases, with 12 bases sitting between them. This CDR3 is 14 amino acids long. Germline CDR1 and CDR2: SEHNR and FQNEAQ (reference sequence). The CDR3 DNA sequence: TGTGCCAGCAGCTTACAGGGGATCTGGGAGACCCAGTACTTC. Residues: CASSLQGIWETQYF.

The rearrangement uses TRBV7-9 and TRBJ2-3; 12 bases agree with TRBD1. Germline loops: CDR1 SEHNR, CDR2 FQNEAQ (reference sequence). The CDR3 is 15 amino acids. The V segment lost 10 bases and the J segment 8 bases; nucleotides outside the gene matches: 13. CDR3 nucleotide sequence: TGTGCCAATTCCCGGGGACAGGGGGCTTCAGGTACGCAGTATTTT. Encoded protein: CANSRGQGASGTQYF.

The count of this clone is one. The chain has TRBV29-1 and TRBJ2-1; no firm D call. The germline V gene has CDR1 SQVTM and CDR2 ANQGSEA. CDR3 size: 14 residues. V was shortened by 3 bases and J by 4 bases, with 13 bases between the two germline ends. CDR3 sequence reads: CSVDSRGDYNEQFF. The CDR3 region has the DNA TGCAGCGTTGACTCTAGAGGAGATTACAATGAGCAGTTCTTC.

This chain uses TRBV27 with TRBJ1-2, with a possible D match to TRBD1 (6 bases). Germline CDR1 MNHEY, CDR2 SMNVEV (reference sequence). V lost 6 bases to trimming and J lost 4 bases, with 12 bases between them. This CDR3 has 13 residues. The CDR3 protein is CASSQTGPYGYTF. The DNA of the CDR3 is TGTGCCAGCAGCCAGACAGGTCCCTATGGCTACACCTTC.

This clone appeared a single time. The chain links TRBV9 to TRBJ2-2, with TRBD2 identical over 7 bases. CDR3 size: 14 residues. V was clipped by 3 bases and J by 5 bases; unmatched bases: 4. Germline V gene sequence: CDR1 SGDLS, CDR2 YYNGEE. CDR3 sequence (DNA): TGTGCCAGCAGCGGACTAGCCCCGACCGGGGAGCTGTTTTTT. Encoded protein: CASSGLAPTGELFF.

This chain joins TRBV6-4 and TRBJ2-2, with a weak D call TRBD1 (6 bases). Germline-derived CDR1 and CDR2 are MRHNA and SNTAGT. The CDR3 is 16 amino acids. The V end was cut by 2 bases, the J end by 0 bases, with 10 bases between. The CDR3 region is CASSDTPGANTGELFF. The DNA of the CDR3 is TGTGCCAGCAGTGACACTCCAGGGGCGAACACCGGGGAGCTGTTTTTT.

Only one count was recorded for this clone. This chain connects TRBV24-1 to TRBJ1-2; D gene ambiguous. Germline lookup yields CDR1 KGHDR and CDR2 SFDVKD. Trimming took off 2 bases at V and 6 bases at J, with 6 bases between the two ends. The CDR3 runs 12 residues. This CDR3 reads CATSDWRDGYTF. The CDR3 region has the DNA TGTGCCACCAGTGATTGGAGGGATGGCTACACCTTC.

This clone came up a few times. The V call is TRBV5-5, the J call TRBJ1-5, with D possibly matching TRBD1 (5 bases). Germline lookup yields CDR1 SGHKS and CDR2 YYEKEE (reference sequence). Between the trimmed V and J ends, which lost 4 bases and 7 bases, there was a span of 12 bases. This CDR3 is built from 13 residues. The CDR3 spells CASSAVAGQPQHF. The CDR3 DNA sequence: TGTGCCAGCAGCGCGGTCGCAGGGCAGCCCCAGCATTTT.

The rearrangement joins TRBV5-1 to TRBJ1-2, with D possibly matching TRBD1 (6 bases). Germline loops: CDR1 SGHRS, CDR2 YFSETQ. The CDR3 is 15 amino acids. Trimming cost V 4 bases and J 0 bases, with 13 bases left between them. This chain's CDR3 is CASSPQGHPNYGYTF. CDR3 DNA: TGCGCCAGCAGCCCTCAGGGGCATCCTAACTATGGCTACACCTTC.

This clone came up once. CDR3 coding DNA: TGTGCCAGCAGCTTAGTTGGGGTCGGTGGGAGAAGAGCATATGAGCAGTTCTTC. It codes for CASSLVGVGGRRAYEQFF. J is TRBJ2-1 and V is TRBV7-8; tentatively, D is TRBD2 (5 bases). Germline CDR1 and CDR2: SGHVS and FQNEAQ. Trimming cost V 1 base and J 8 bases, with 24 bases left between them. The CDR3 extends over 18 amino acids.

The genes are TRBV6-5 and TRBJ1-2; maybe TRBD1 (5 bases). In germline, CDR1 is MNHEY, CDR2 SVGAGI. The CDR3 is 15 amino acids. V was clipped by 5 bases and J by 3 bases, with 16 bases between them. CDR3 sequence (DNA): TGTGCCAGCAGTAACCGACAGTCGGGTGACTATGGCTACACCTTC. It encodes CASSNRQSGDYGYTF.

CDR3 residues: CASSTGQGNTDTQYF. The CDR3 nucleotides are TGCGCCAGCAGCACAGGACAGGGAAACACAGATACGCAGTATTTT. The chain is built from TRBV5-1 and TRBJ2-3; 8 positions agree with TRBD1. The CDR3 contains 15 residues. CDR1 is SGHRS and CDR2 is YFSETQ in the germline V gene. Trimming at V came to 4 bases and at J to 2 bases, leaving 6 bases not matched to a gene.

The rearrangement joins TRBV7-2 to TRBJ1-5; 8 bases match TRBD1. V shed 5 bases and J 5 bases; nucleotides not matched to a gene: 5. Germline V gene data show CDR1 as SGHTA and CDR2 as FQGNSA. The CDR3 runs 14 residues. The CDR3 is CASSRWTGHQPQHF. The CDR3 bases are TGTGCCAGCAGCCGTTGGACAGGGCATCAGCCCCAGCATTTT.

The chain combines TRBV27 with TRBJ2-1, with 15 bases that match TRBD2. Germline V CDR1 and CDR2: MNHEY, SMNVEV (reference sequence). The CDR3 has 16 residues. The V and J ends lost 6 bases and 7 bases, in that order; junction bases with no gene match: 7. The CDR3 nucleotides are TGTGCCAGCAGATTGATGGGACTAGCGGGAGGTAATGAGCAGTTCTTC. Its protein is CASRLMGLAGGNEQFF.

The V gene is TRBV7-2, the J gene TRBJ2-7; D unclear. CDR1 is SGHTA, CDR2 FQGNSA, per germline. The CDR3 is 15 residues long. V shed 0 bases and J shed 1 base, with 10 bases lying between them. CDR3 loop: CASSLALVLSYEQYF. The CDR3 region has the DNA TGTGCCAGCAGCTTAGCGTTAGTCCTATCCTACGAGCAGTACTTC.

This chain links TRBV18 with TRBJ1-1; no firm D call. The CDR3 consists of 18 residues. V was cut by 5 bases and J by 5 bases, with 27 bases left in between. Germline V gene sequence: CDR1 KGHSH, CDR2 LQKENI. The CDR3 reads CASSKIAGKPTESTEAFF. The CDR3 DNA reads as TGTGCCAGCTCAAAAATCGCCGGTAAGCCTACAGAGTCTACTGAAGCTTTCTTT. The complete variable domain, with remaining parts taken from reference TRBV18 and TRBJ1-1, reads NAGVMQNPRHLVRRRGQEARLRCSPMKGHSHVYWYRQLPEEGLKFMVYLQKENIIDESGMPKERFSAEFPKEGPSILRIQQVVRGDSAAYFCASSKIAGKPTESTEAFFGQGTRLTVV.

The chain combines TRBV5-1 with TRBJ2-1, with D maybe TRBD2 (6 bases). The germline gives CDR1 SGHRS, CDR2 YFSETQ. V was trimmed by 4 bases and J by 9 bases, leaving 20 bases between them. The CDR3 extends over 15 amino acids. In DNA, the CDR3 is TGCGCCAGCAGCCCGCCCTGGGTGACTAGGTCTGAGCAGTTCTTC. The encoded protein is CASSPPWVTRSEQFF.

The J gene is TRBJ1-5, the V gene TRBV7-2; D unresolved. With 5 bases removed from V and 3 bases from J, the gap between germline ends came to 26 bases. This CDR3 comprises 19 residues. Germline V gives CDR1 SGHTA, CDR2 FQGNSA. The CDR3 loop is CASSHHRASGWINNQPQHF. The CDR3, as DNA: TGTGCCAGCAGCCACCATAGGGCGTCGGGGTGGATAAACAATCAGCCCCAGCATTTT. The complete variable domain, with remaining parts taken from reference TRBV7-2 and TRBJ1-5, reads GAGVSQSPSNKVTEKGKDVELRCDPISGHTALYWYRQSLGQGLEFLIYFQGNSAPDKSGLPSDRFSAERTGGSVSTLTIQRTQQEDSAVYLCASSHHRASGWINNQPQHFGDGTRLSIL.

This clone was observed a handful of times. The chain recombines TRBV12-3 or TRBV12-4 with TRBJ2-7, with D unclear. V lost 6 bases to trimming and J lost 2 bases, with 8 bases between them. The length of the CDR3 is 12 residues. Here the CDR3 DNA reads TGTGCCAGCAGGGTGGCCCCCTACGAGCAGTACTTC. Amino acids: CASRVAPYEQYF.

This clone appeared a single time. This rearrangement joins TRBV12-3 or TRBV12-4 to TRBJ2-1; 10 bases match TRBD2. V dropped 3 bases and J dropped 10; count of bases not matched to a gene: 3. This CDR3 has 13 amino acids. CDR3 bases: TGTGCCAGCAGTTTTGAGCGGGAGGGAGAGCAGTTCTTC. The encoded protein is CASSFEREGEQFF.

The chain carries TRBV11-3 and TRBJ2-5; 11 bases align to TRBD2. CDR3 length: 17 amino acids. Per the germline V gene, CDR1 is SGHNT and CDR2 is YENEEA. V gave up 3 bases and J gave up 3 bases; unmatched junction bases: 9. The CDR3: CASSFGEASGGKETQYF. For the CDR3, the DNA is TGTGCCAGCAGCTTCGGAGAGGCTAGCGGGGGGAAAGAGACCCAGTACTTC. Full variable domain (missing parts from reference TRBV11-3 and TRBJ2-5): EAGVVQSPRYKIIEKKQPVAFWCNPISGHNTLYWYLQNLGQGPELLIRYENEEAVDDSQLPKDRFSAERLKGVDSTLKIQPAELGDSAVYLCASSFGEASGGKETQYFGPGTRLLVL.

The CDR3 sequence: CASSLYQREDFDEQFF. The CDR3 DNA is TGTGCCAGCAGCTTGTATCAGCGGGAGGATTTCGATGAGCAGTTCTTC. The chain joins TRBV5-5 to TRBJ2-1; the match to TRBD2 covers 9 bases. Germline V lookup: CDR1 SGHKS, CDR2 YYEKEE (reference sequence). The CDR3 is 16 amino acids. V gave up 1 base and J gave up 8 bases; unmatched junction bases: 10.

The chain joins TRBV28 to TRBJ1-5, with 9 nucleotides matching TRBD1. Per the germline V gene, CDR1 is MDHEN and CDR2 is SYDVKM. This CDR3 has 20 amino acids. J gave up 11 bases and V 3 bases, and 26 bases lay outside the gene matches. CDR3 amino acids: CASSFSLTGQGFQATIAQHF. CDR3 sequence (DNA): TGTGCCAGCAGTTTCAGCCTCACGGGACAGGGCTTTCAAGCCACAATTGCCCAGCATTTT.

The V call is TRBV7-9, the J call TRBJ2-1; 9 nucleotides agree with TRBD1. This CDR3 comprises 16 residues. In germline, CDR1 is SEHNR, CDR2 FQNEAQ (reference sequence). V was pared by 4 bases and J by 7 bases, with 11 bases of the junction left unmatched. For the CDR3, the DNA is TGTGCCAGCAGCTCGTGGGACAGGGTTGGGGTAAATGAGCAGTTCTTC. Protein: CASSSWDRVGVNEQFF.

This chain joins TRBV7-3 and TRBJ2-2; maybe TRBD2 (5 bases). The CDR3 is 14 amino acids. The V gene's germline CDR1 is SGHTA and CDR2 FQGTGA. V dropped 5 bases and J dropped 2 bases, with 9 bases sitting between them. CDR3 in amino acids: CASSPSGNTGELFF. CDR3 sequence (DNA): TGTGCCAGCAGCCCCTCGGGAAACACCGGGGAGCTGTTTTTT. Filled out from reference TRBV7-3 and TRBJ2-2, the complete variable domain reads GAGVSQTPSNKVTEKGKYVELRCDPISGHTALYWYRQSLGQGPEFLIYFQGTGAADDSGLPNDRFFAVRPEGSVSTLKIQRTERGDSAVYLCASSPSGNTGELFFGEGSRLTVL.

The chain has TRBV12-3 or TRBV12-4 and TRBJ1-1; D remains unclear. The germline V and J ends were trimmed by 6 bases and 4 bases, with 12 bases remaining between them. This CDR3 is built from 13 residues. This CDR3 reads CASRAGSFTEAFF. CDR3 nucleotide sequence: TGTGCCAGCAGGGCTGGGAGTTTCACTGAAGCTTTCTTT.

The chain joins TRBV2 to TRBJ2-1; 8 nucleotides agree with TRBD2. Germline V gene sequence: CDR1 SNHLY, CDR2 FYNNEI. This CDR3 contains 15 residues. Losses at the gene ends were 4 bases for V and 4 bases for J; bases not matched to a gene: 6. The DNA of the CDR3 is TGTGCCAGCAGTGGGGCCACTAGCGGTTACAATGAGCAGTTCTTC. Translation gives CASSGATSGYNEQFF.